Below, one T cell receptor beta chain is given with its context. The ends were cut back, 4 bases at V and 1 base at J, with 8 bases in the middle. CDR3 size: 13 residues. Germline V lookup: CDR1 SGHRS, CDR2 YFSETQ. The PCR ran on 60 Vbeta and 13 Jbeta primers. TCRdb's table, derived via immunoSEQ multiplex PCR, lists solely in-frame clones and lacks some. The sample shows about 160,000 clones, 60% to 85% of them seen only once. The sample originates from a study of cytomegalovirus exposure and HLA in healthy donors. This sequence was found in a male donor in good health and CMV-seropositive. The rearrangement links TRBV5-1 to TRBJ1-1, with no clear D. Material: PBMCs. This CDR3 is CASSRRGNTEAFF. The CDR3 DNA follows: TGCGCCAGCAGCCGTCGGGGGAACACTGAAGCTTTCTTT.